The sequence of this TCR beta chain was determined in a study of identical twins. Study-wide points: Beta out-of-frame twin sharing showed a weaker excess. Abundant cord blood beta clonotypes carried fewer insertions; memory repertoires showed none. With monozygotic twins, out-of-frame TCR alpha sharing exceeded what models estimated. Partial confounding of zero-insertion analyses by invariant MAIT and iNKT cells was possible.

TCRdb re-analysed the 5' RACE reads in MiXCR, keeping a single row per CDR3 protein. Of roughly 350,000 distinct CDR3 sequences listed, roughly 9% are singletons. The germline V gene encodes CDR1 SGHRS and CDR2 YFSETQ. The V gene lost 0 bases and the J gene lost 7 bases, with 14 bases spanning the gap. The CDR3 runs 15 residues. The table lists this clonotype with a few counts. Its antigen is not identified. The sequencing input was naive T cells sorted from blood. This chain uses TRBV5-1 with TRBJ2-1; possibly TRBD2 for D (6 bases). This sequence was found in a woman between 45 and 65 years old in good health. The DNA for the CDR3 is TGCGCCAGCAGCTTGGAGTCAGGGAGGCGTAATGAGCAGTTCTTC. It codes for CASSLESGRRNEQFF.